The entry below gives a single T cell receptor beta chain sequence along with its context. The antigen is undetermined. The data originate from a study of shared clonotypes between healthy human individuals. Generated by immunoSEQ multiplex PCR, the TCRdb table keeps only in-frame clones and is missing some. Seen here are some 2,500,000 clones, around 93% observed once, and the top ten hold around 0.38%. CDR3 length: 15 amino acids. Germline loops: CDR1 LNHNV, CDR2 YYDKDF (reference sequence). V lost 8 bases and J 1 base, leaving 14 bases between the germline ends. The study's findings and limits: Generation probabilities of non-shared clonotypes were lower (relative to those shared by all four donors).

The rearrangement links TRBV15 to TRBJ1-4; maybe TRBD1 (5 bases). The sequenced material came from naive CD4+ T cells from PBMCs. Regarding subset: CD45RA+ positively selected. This clonotype was obtained from a man between 18 and 29 years old in good health. Some clones in this sample may be carry-over from other donors' samples. The CDR3 region is CATSGGRETNEKLFF. The CDR3 DNA sequence: TGTGCCACCTCGGGGGGGAGGGAAACTAATGAAAAACTGTTTTTT. Complete variable domain (other parts from reference TRBV15 and TRBJ1-4): DAMVIQNPRYQVTQFGKPVTLSCSQTLNHNVMYWYQQKSSQAPKLLFHYYDKDFNNEADTPDNFQSRRPNTSFCFLDIRSPGLGDTAMYLCATSGGRETNEKLFFGSGTQLSVL.